This entry describes one TCR beta chain. Its matching antigen is unknown. PCR amplification relied on 60 Vbeta primers (plus 13 Jbeta primers). TCRdb's table, derived via immunoSEQ multiplex PCR, lists solely in-frame clones and lacks some. The table lists about 37,000 clones, 60% to 75% of them singletons. CDR1 MGHRA and CDR2 YSYEKL come from the germline V gene. The CDR3 totals 11 residues. Trimming pared 0 bases from V and 14 bases from J, leaving 8 bases between. These data originate in a study of cytomegalovirus exposure and HLA in healthy donors. General study findings and limits: As a later analysis revealed, the rate of TCR association differed by HLA locus, with DRB1 most and HLA-C fewest. Later genetic work tied a missense DCLRE1C variant to beta-chain V and J trimming.

The genes are TRBV4-1 and TRBJ2-1; D uncertain. Material: PBMCs. This TCR was sampled from a man in his forties in good health and CMV-seronegative. The CDR3 DNA reads as TGCGCCAGCAGCCAAGAGCGCAAGAAGTTCTTC. It translates to CASSQERKKFF.